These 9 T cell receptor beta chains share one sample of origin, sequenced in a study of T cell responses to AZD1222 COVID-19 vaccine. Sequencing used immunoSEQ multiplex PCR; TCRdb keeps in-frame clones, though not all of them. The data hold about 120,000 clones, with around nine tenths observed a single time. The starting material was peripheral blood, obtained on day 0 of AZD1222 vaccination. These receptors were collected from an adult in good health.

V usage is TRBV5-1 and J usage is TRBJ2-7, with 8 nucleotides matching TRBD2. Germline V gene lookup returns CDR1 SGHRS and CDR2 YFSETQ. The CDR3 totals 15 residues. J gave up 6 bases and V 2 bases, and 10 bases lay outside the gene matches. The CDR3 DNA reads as TGCGCCAGCAGCTTTCGGCGGGGGGAACCTTTCGAGCAGTACTTC. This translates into CASSFRRGEPFEQYF.

The CDR3 DNA is TGTGCCAGCAGCTTAGGAGGGTCGGGCGGCTACACCTTC. This gives the protein CASSLGGSGGYTF. The V call is TRBV7-9, the J call TRBJ1-2; D call uncertain. The V gene lost 1 base and the J gene lost 8 bases, with 11 bases spanning the gap. Germline V lookup: CDR1 SEHNR, CDR2 FQNEAQ (reference sequence). The CDR3 consists of 13 residues.

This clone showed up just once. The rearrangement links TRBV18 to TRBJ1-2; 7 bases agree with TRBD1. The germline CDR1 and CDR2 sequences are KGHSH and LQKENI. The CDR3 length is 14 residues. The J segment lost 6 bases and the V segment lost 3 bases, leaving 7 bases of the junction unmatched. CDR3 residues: CASSPGQSVNGYTF. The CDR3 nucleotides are TGTGCCAGCTCACCGGGACAGAGTGTTAATGGCTACACCTTC.

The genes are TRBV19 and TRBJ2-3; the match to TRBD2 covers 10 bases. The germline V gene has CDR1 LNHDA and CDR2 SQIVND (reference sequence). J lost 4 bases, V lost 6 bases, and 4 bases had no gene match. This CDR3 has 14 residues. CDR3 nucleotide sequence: TGTGCCAGTAGCCCGGGACTAGCGTCAGATACGCAGTATTTT. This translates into CASSPGLASDTQYF.

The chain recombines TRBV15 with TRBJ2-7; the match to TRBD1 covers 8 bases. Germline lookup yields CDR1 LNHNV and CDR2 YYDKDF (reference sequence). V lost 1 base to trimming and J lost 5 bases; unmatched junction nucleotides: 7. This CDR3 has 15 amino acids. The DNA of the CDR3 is TGTGCCACCAGCAGAGCACGGGACAGGTACAACGAGCAGTACTTC. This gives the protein CATSRARDRYNEQYF. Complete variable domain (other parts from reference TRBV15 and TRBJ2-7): DAMVIQNPRYQVTQFGKPVTLSCSQTLNHNVMYWYQQKSSQAPKLLFHYYDKDFNNEADTPDNFQSRRPNTSFCFLDIRSPGLGDTAMYLCATSRARDRYNEQYFGPGTRLTVT.

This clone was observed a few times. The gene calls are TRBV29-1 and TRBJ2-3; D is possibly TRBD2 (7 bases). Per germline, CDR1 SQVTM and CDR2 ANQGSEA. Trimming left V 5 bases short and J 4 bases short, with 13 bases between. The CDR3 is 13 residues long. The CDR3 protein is CSVTGGGPDTQYF. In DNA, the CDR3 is TGCAGCGTTACGGGGGGCGGGCCAGATACGCAGTATTTT.

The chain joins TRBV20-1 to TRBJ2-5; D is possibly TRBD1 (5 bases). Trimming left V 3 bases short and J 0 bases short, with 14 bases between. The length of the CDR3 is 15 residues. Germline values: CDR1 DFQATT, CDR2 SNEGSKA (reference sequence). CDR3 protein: CSASQGNGNQETQYF. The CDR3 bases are TGCAGTGCTAGTCAGGGTAATGGCAACCAAGAGACCCAGTACTTC.

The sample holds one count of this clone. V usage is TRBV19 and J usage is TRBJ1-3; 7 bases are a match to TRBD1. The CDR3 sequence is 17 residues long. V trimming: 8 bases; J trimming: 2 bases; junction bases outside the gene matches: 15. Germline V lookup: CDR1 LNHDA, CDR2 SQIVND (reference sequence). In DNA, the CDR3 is TGTGCCAGTGAGTCTTCAGGACAGGTACTTCCTGGAAACACCATATATTTT. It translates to CASESSGQVLPGNTIYF.

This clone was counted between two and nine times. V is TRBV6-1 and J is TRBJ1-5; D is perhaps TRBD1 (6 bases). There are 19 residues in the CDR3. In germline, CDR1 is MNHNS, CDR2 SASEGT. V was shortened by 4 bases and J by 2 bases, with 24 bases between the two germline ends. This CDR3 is CASSGRPGGGGMGNQPQHF. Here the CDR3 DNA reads TGTGCCAGCAGTGGACGCCCTGGAGGAGGGGGAATGGGCAATCAGCCCCAGCATTTT.